The 24 T cell receptor beta chains below come from one sample, sequenced in a study of blood T cell repertoires in COVID-19. TCRdb's table, derived via immunoSEQ multiplex PCR, lists solely in-frame clones and lacks some. The sample lists more than 60,000 clones, approximately 84% occurring once. The sequenced sample consisted of peripheral blood. These receptors all stem from a man aged 60-69 years with active or convalescent COVID-19.

This clone appeared a single time. CDR3 region: CATSDRVAFF. In DNA form, the CDR3 reads TGTGCCACCTCTGACAGGGTCGCTTTCTTT. This sequence joins TRBV10-3 and TRBJ1-1, with TRBD1 matching 7 bases. CDR3 size: 10 residues. CDR1 is ENHRY, CDR2 SYGVKD, per germline. The trim removed 10 bases at V and 11 bases at J, leaving 7 bases unmatched.

This chain joins TRBV5-5 and TRBJ1-3, with D possibly matching TRBD1 (5 bases). Trimming cost V 2 bases and J 0 bases, with 18 bases left between them. This CDR3 is 18 amino acids long. Looked up from germline, CDR1 is SGHKS and CDR2 is YYEKEE (reference sequence). As DNA, the CDR3 is TGTGCCAGCAGCTTAACCATGGGGCAGGCCTTCTCTGGAAACACCATATATTTT. This encodes CASSLTMGQAFSGNTIYF.

V and J are TRBV29-1 and TRBJ1-1; TRBD1 might be the D (6 bases). V dropped 5 bases and J dropped 0 bases, with 19 bases sitting between them. The germline V gene has CDR1 SQVTM and CDR2 ANQGSEA. CDR3 length: 16 amino acids. Here the CDR3 DNA reads TGCAGCGTTTCGACAGGCTGGGCCGTCATGAACACTGAAGCTTTCTTT. It encodes CSVSTGWAVMNTEAFF.

CDR3 DNA: TGTGCCAGCAGTTCCCGGGGTTGGGCAGATACGCAGTATTTT. Translating it yields CASSSRGWADTQYF. The rearrangement uses TRBV27 and TRBJ2-3, with D possibly TRBD2 on 5 matching bases. The CDR3 totals 14 residues. Germline-derived CDR1 and CDR2 are MNHEY and SMNVEV (reference sequence). Trimming shortened V by 4 bases and J by 4 bases, and 12 bases separated the two germline ends.

This clone came up once. This chain links TRBV18 with TRBJ2-5; weak D call: TRBD1 (5 bases). V was cut by 2 bases and J by 4 bases, with 5 bases left in between. Germline V CDR1 and CDR2: KGHSH, LQKENI. The CDR3 contains 12 residues. CDR3: CASSPRGETQYF. The CDR3 region has the DNA TGTGCCAGCTCACCAAGGGGAGAGACCCAGTACTTC.

CDR3 in amino acids: CASSLTENTEAFF. In DNA form, the CDR3 reads TGTGCCAGCAGCTTGACAGAGAACACTGAAGCTTTCTTT. The rearrangement uses TRBV5-4 and TRBJ1-1; no reliable D call. The V end lost 1 base, the J end lost 1 base, and 5 bases lay between the germline ends. CDR3 length: 13 residues. The germline V gene encodes CDR1 SGHNT and CDR2 YYREEE (reference sequence).

This clone came up a few times. CDR3 sequence reads: CASSLATGDGYTF. The CDR3 DNA sequence: TGTGCCAGCAGCTTGGCTACGGGGGATGGCTACACCTTC. The gene calls are TRBV7-2 and TRBJ1-2, with D tentatively TRBD1 (5 bases). V was shortened by 3 bases and J by 6 bases, with 11 bases between the two germline ends. The CDR3 is made up of 13 amino acids. Looked up from germline, CDR1 is SGHTA and CDR2 is FQGNSA. The full variable domain, in which reference TRBV7-2 and TRBJ1-2 provide the parts outside the CDR3, is GAGVSQSPSNKVTEKGKDVELRCDPISGHTALYWYRQSLGQGLEFLIYFQGNSAPDKSGLPSDRFSAERTGGSVSTLTIQRTQQEDSAVYLCASSLATGDGYTFGSGTRLTVV.

The chain is built from TRBV5-1 and TRBJ2-3, with D maybe TRBD2 (5 bases). V shed 1 base and J shed 5 bases, with 14 bases lying between them. The CDR3 contains 15 residues. CDR1 and CDR2 (germline): SGHRS, YFSETQ. The CDR3 DNA follows: TGCGCCAGCAGCTTGTTGGCGGGTGAGGGAGATACGCAGTATTTT. As protein: CASSLLAGEGDTQYF.

The CDR3 sequence: CASSPLPGQGNTEAFF. DNA for the CDR3: TGTGCCAGCTCACCGCTTCCGGGACAGGGGAACACTGAAGCTTTCTTT. The rearrangement uses TRBV18 and TRBJ1-1; 9 bases fit TRBD1. The CDR3 spans 16 residues. The V and J ends lost 3 bases and 1 base, in that order; junction bases with no gene match: 6. Germline V gives CDR1 KGHSH, CDR2 LQKENI.

V usage is TRBV6-5 and J usage is TRBJ2-7, with D maybe TRBD1 (5 bases). This CDR3 has 15 residues. The V end lost 0 bases, the J end lost 2 bases, and 11 bases lay between the germline ends. Germline-derived CDR1 and CDR2 are MNHEY and SVGAGI. DNA of the CDR3: TGTGCCAGCAGTTACTCTAGGACACGTACCTACGAGCAGTACTTC. Protein product: CASSYSRTRTYEQYF.

The chain joins TRBV6-4 to TRBJ2-7, with TRBD2 as a possible D gene (6 bases). V was clipped by 4 bases and J by 6 bases, with 13 bases between them. CDR3 size: 13 residues. CDR1 is MRHNA, CDR2 SNTAGT, per germline. CDR3 DNA: TGTGCCAGCAGTGGCCGGGTCGGGGGCGAGCAGTACTTC. Translating gives CASSGRVGGEQYF.

The chain uses TRBV7-3 and TRBJ1-1; the D gene is possibly TRBD1 (6 bases). With 5 bases removed from V and 1 base from J, the gap between germline ends came to 11 bases. From germline, CDR1 is SGHTA and CDR2 FQGTGA. This CDR3 region has 14 residues. CDR3 loop: CASSQQGSNTEAFF. Written as DNA, the CDR3 is TGTGCCAGCAGCCAACAGGGATCGAACACTGAAGCTTTCTTT.

The chain combines TRBV28 with TRBJ2-1; the match to TRBD1 covers 8 bases. Trimming removed 5 bases from V and 7 bases from J; junction bases left unmatched: 19. CDR1 MDHEN and CDR2 SYDVKM come from the germline V gene. The CDR3 extends over 18 amino acids. The CDR3 nucleotides are TGTGCCAGCAGTCCCTCTCCGCGGACAGGGAATAAGAGGAATGAGCAGTTCTTC. Protein product: CASSPSPRTGNKRNEQFF. The full variable domain, in which reference TRBV28 and TRBJ2-1 provide the parts outside the CDR3, is DVKVTQSSRYLVKRTGEKVFLECVQDMDHENMFWYRQDPGLGLRLIYFSYDVKMKEKGDIPEGYSVSREKKERFSLILESASTNQTSMYLCASSPSPRTGNKRNEQFFGPGTRLTVL.

The chain couples TRBV3-1 (or the pseudogene TRBV3-2) to TRBJ1-6; D is uncertain. V gave up 4 bases and J gave up 5 bases, with 15 bases separating them. CDR3 size: 16 residues. Germline V gene data show CDR1 as LGHDT and CDR2 as YNNKEL (reference sequence). The CDR3 region is CASSPSQETNNSPLHF. CDR3 bases: TGTGCCAGCAGCCCTTCTCAGGAAACCAATAATTCACCCCTCCACTTT.

The chain employs TRBV5-4 and TRBJ1-6; 7 bases line up with TRBD1. V lost 5 bases, J lost 7 bases, and 12 bases stayed unmatched. The CDR3 is 16 residues long. Germline V gene lookup returns CDR1 SGHNT and CDR2 YYREEE (reference sequence). CDR3 coding DNA: TGTGCCAGCAGACAGGTTACACAGGGGCGGAATTCACCCCTCCACTTT. It specifies CASRQVTQGRNSPLHF. The entire variable domain, with the rest obtained from reference TRBV5-4 and TRBJ1-6, is as follows: ETGVTQSPTHLIKTRGQQVTLRCSSQSGHNTVSWYQQALGQGPQFIFQYYREEENGRGNFPPRFSGLQFPNYSSELNVNALELDDSALYLCASRQVTQGRNSPLHFGNGTRLTVT.

This chain joins TRBV4-1 and TRBJ1-6; 8 nucleotides agree with TRBD1. CDR1 is MGHRA and CDR2 is YSYEKL in the germline V gene. The CDR3 runs to 16 residues. Trimming at V came to 0 bases and at J to 10 bases, leaving 8 bases not matched to a gene. The CDR3 DNA reads as TGCGCCAGCAGCCAAGACGTCGCGACAGGGGTGTCACCCCTCCACTTT. Protein sequence: CASSQDVATGVSPLHF.

V usage is TRBV19 and J usage is TRBJ1-6; 8 bases agree with TRBD1. Germline trimming cut 0 bases from V and 7 bases from J; bases unmatched to any gene: 2. CDR1 and CDR2 (germline): LNHDA, SQIVND (reference sequence). This CDR3 region has 15 residues. The CDR3 DNA is TGTGCCAGTAGTATAGATCGACAGGGGAATTCACCCCTCCACTTT. This sequence encodes CASSIDRQGNSPLHF.

The chain links TRBV6-5 to TRBJ2-7; D gene unclear. This CDR3 comprises 12 residues. Trimming left V 7 bases short and J 5 bases short, with 12 bases between. Per germline, CDR1 MNHEY and CDR2 SVGAGI. CDR3: CASTHTRNEQYF. CDR3 nucleotides: TGTGCCAGCACACATACGAGGAACGAGCAGTACTTC.

DNA for the CDR3: TGTGCCTGGCAGAACAACTATGGCTACACCTTC. Translation gives CAWQNNYGYTF. The chain carries TRBV30 and TRBJ1-2; D uncertain. V lost 5 bases and J 2 bases, leaving 6 bases between the germline ends. Germline V CDR1 and CDR2: GTSNPN, SVGIG (reference sequence). This CDR3 comprises 11 residues. Complete variable domain (other parts from reference TRBV30 and TRBJ1-2): SQTIHQWPATLVQPVGSPLSLECTVEGTSNPNLYWYRQAAGRGLQLLFYSVGIGQISSEVPQNLSASRPQDRQFILSSKKLLLSDSGFYLCAWQNNYGYTFGSGTRLTVV.

The chain combines TRBV7-8 with TRBJ2-1; 10 nucleotides agree with TRBD2. The CDR3 covers 14 residues. From germline, CDR1 is SGHVS and CDR2 FQNEAQ. The V segment lost 5 bases and the J segment 7 bases; nucleotides outside the gene matches: 5. The DNA for the CDR3 is TGTGCCAGCAGCCGAGCGGGGGGGCCGAATGAGCAGTTCTTC. This sequence encodes CASSRAGGPNEQFF.

The chain joins TRBV10-3 to TRBJ1-1, with unresolved D. This CDR3 contains 11 residues. With 9 bases removed from V and 11 bases from J, the gap between germline ends came to 16 bases. Germline loops: CDR1 ENHRY, CDR2 SYGVKD. CDR3 residues: CAISLGEVAFF. Written as DNA, the CDR3 is TGTGCCATATCCCTAGGTGAAGTGGCTTTCTTT.

The V call is TRBV5-1, the J call TRBJ1-6, with unresolved D. The CDR3 is 15 residues long. Germline CDR1 and CDR2: SGHRS and YFSETQ. Trimming removed 1 base from V and 5 bases from J, with 10 bases in between. CDR3 in amino acids: CASSLTAGDNSPLHF. For the CDR3, the DNA is TGCGCCAGCAGCTTGACGGCCGGGGATAATTCACCCCTCCACTTT.

The chain uses TRBV19 and TRBJ1-2; D perhaps matches TRBD1 (6 bases). V was trimmed by 5 bases and J by 3 bases, leaving 19 bases between them. The CDR3 has 16 amino acids. Germline V gene sequence: CDR1 LNHDA, CDR2 SQIVND (reference sequence). The CDR3 coding sequence is TGTGCCAGTAGTTCCCCCCCCCGGGACACCTACTATGGCTACACCTTC. It specifies CASSSPPRDTYYGYTF.

CDR3 in DNA: TGTGCCAGCAGTGAAAGTCAGCGCACCGGGGAGCTGTTTTTT. Its protein product is CASSESQRTGELFF. The V and J genes are TRBV6-1 and TRBJ2-2; unclear D gene. The CDR3 consists of 14 residues. Germline loops: CDR1 MNHNS, CDR2 SASEGT. Trimming left V 2 bases short and J 4 bases short, with 8 bases between.